The present T cell receptor beta chain was sequenced within a study of tumor and adjacent non-tumor tissue in lung cancer. Study information: There were 12 adenocarcinoma, 2 squamous cell carcinoma and 1 small cell lung cancer cases. Samples averaged about 4.3 million productive TCRbeta reads each.

No cell sorting was done before RNA was extracted from the tissue. Distant lung tissue was collected more than 3 cm away from the tumor edge. Donors were chemotherapy-naive, newly diagnosed lung cancer surgical patients in China, August–late 2014. The CDR3 extends over 14 amino acids. V shed 7 bases, J shed 2 bases, and the junction held 5 bases outside the gene matches. This clonotype appeared many times. Three rounds of nested PCR, following a modified ARM-PCR protocol, produced the TCRbeta library. TCRdb reprocessed the multiplex PCR reads via MiXCR and lists one record per CDR3 protein. The table lists some 97,000 distinct CDR3 sequences, around three fifths of them singletons.

V gene TRBV12-3 or TRBV12-4 combines with J gene TRBJ2-7, with TRBD2 matching 10 bases. The specimen sequenced was distant non-tumor lung tissue. The origin of this receptor is a man younger than 40 with non-small cell lung cancer. The CDR3 DNA sequence: TGTGCCAGCAATCAAGCGGGGGGGCCCTACGAGCAGTACTTC. It is translated as CASNQAGGPYEQYF.